The 27 T cell receptor beta chains listed next were all sequenced from one sample in a study of PD-1 blockade in classical Hodgkin lymphoma. Measured with immunoSEQ multiplex PCR; TCRdb has only the in-frame clones, and not every one. The repertoire holds 50,000 or so clones, roughly 86% seen once, with approximately 6.9% in the top ten. Indicated time point: cycle 4 day 1 (C4D1), after 6 weeks of nivolumab. Each of the patients experienced relapse following autologous stem cell transplantation, and their brentuximab vedotin exposure differed. The sequenced sample was peripheral blood mononuclear cells (PBMCs), obtained before the fourth cycle of nivolumab. The receptors originated from a human donor with classical Hodgkin lymphoma.

The CDR3 region has the DNA TGTGCCAGCTCACCACCATCTGCCTCGGGTGAAAAACTGTTTTTT. It specifies CASSPPSASGEKLFF. J is TRBJ1-4 and V is TRBV18; no reliable D call. This CDR3 is 15 amino acids long. Trimming left V 0 bases short and J 7 bases short, with 12 bases between. CDR1 is KGHSH and CDR2 is LQKENI in the germline V gene.

This chain links TRBV23-1 with TRBJ2-2, with 9 bases that match TRBD1. TRBV23-1 is assigned to the ORF class and has an uncertain function. V was pared by 4 bases and J by 6 bases, with 3 bases of the junction left unmatched. CDR3 length: 14 residues. CDR3 sequence: CASSPGQGAGELFF. The CDR3 bases are TGCGCCAGCAGTCCGGGACAGGGTGCCGGGGAGCTGTTTTTT.

The V and J genes are TRBV4-2 and TRBJ2-3; 11 bases fit TRBD2. Germline lookup yields CDR1 LGHNA and CDR2 YNFKEQ. CDR3 size: 15 residues. The J segment lost 5 bases and the V segment lost 0 bases, leaving 1 base of the junction unmatched. Here the CDR3 DNA reads TGTGCCAGCAGCCAAGAGCTAGCGGGGGGAGATACGCAGTATTTT. Encoded protein: CASSQELAGGDTQYF.

The chain joins TRBV25-1 to TRBJ2-5; 7 nucleotides match TRBD1. The CDR3 extends over 15 amino acids. Per germline, CDR1 MGHDK and CDR2 SYGVNS. The ends lost 0 bases at V and 2 bases at J; junction bases unmatched: 3. The CDR3: CASSEYRDRQETQYF. CDR3 coding DNA: TGTGCCAGCAGTGAATACCGGGACAGACAAGAGACCCAGTACTTC.

This chain connects TRBV29-1 to TRBJ2-7; 10 bases match TRBD2. From germline, CDR1 is SQVTM and CDR2 ANQGSEA. The J segment lost 0 bases and the V segment lost 5 bases, leaving 1 base of the junction unmatched. The CDR3 sequence is 13 residues long. CDR3 region: CSVPSGSSYEQYF. The CDR3 nucleotides read TGCAGCGTTCCTAGCGGGAGCTCCTACGAGCAGTACTTC.

The rearrangement uses TRBV21-1 and TRBJ2-1; the table assigns TRBD2, which was not confirmed against the DNA. TRBV21-1 is deemed a pseudogene. The CDR3 has 14 amino acids. The CDR3, as DNA: TGTGCCAGCAGTGGACCGGGAGGAGACAATGAGCAGTTCTTC. Translating gives CASSGPGGDNEQFF.

V gene TRBV5-4 combines with J gene TRBJ1-1, with D possibly TRBD1 on 5 matching bases. Germline CDR1 and CDR2: SGHNT and YYREEE (reference sequence). The CDR3 covers 15 residues. V dropped 5 bases and J dropped 0 bases, with 14 bases sitting between them. The CDR3: CASRSGTAMNTEAFF. In DNA form, the CDR3 reads TGTGCCAGCAGGTCCGGGACGGCCATGAACACTGAAGCTTTCTTT. The complete variable domain, with remaining parts taken from reference TRBV5-4 and TRBJ1-1, reads ETGVTQSPTHLIKTRGQQVTLRCSSQSGHNTVSWYQQALGQGPQFIFQYYREEENGRGNFPPRFSGLQFPNYSSELNVNALELDDSALYLCASRSGTAMNTEAFFGQGTRLTVV.

This chain uses TRBV5-6 with TRBJ2-7; TRBD1 aligns across 9 bases. V was clipped by 5 bases and J by 2 bases; unmatched bases: 5. This CDR3 has 14 residues. Germline V CDR1 and CDR2: SGHDT, YYEEEE. The CDR3 protein is CASSSGTGTYEQYF. CDR3 bases: TGTGCCAGCAGTTCCGGGACAGGGACCTACGAGCAGTACTTC.

V is TRBV15 and J is TRBJ2-2; TRBD1 might be the D (6 bases). The CDR3 totals 18 residues. The V and J ends lost 3 bases and 4 bases respectively, with 21 bases between them. In germline, CDR1 is LNHNV, CDR2 YYDKDF (reference sequence). Here the CDR3 DNA reads TGTGCCACCAGCAGGGACCTGAGGTCTACAGGGCCCACCGGGGAGCTGTTTTTT. Translation: CATSRDLRSTGPTGELFF.

The rearrangement links TRBV7-8 to TRBJ2-1; TRBD2 agrees at 10 bases. This CDR3 spans 17 amino acids. Germline V gene data show CDR1 as SGHVS and CDR2 as FQNEAQ. Losses at the gene ends were 0 bases for V and 4 bases for J; bases not matched to a gene: 6. The CDR3 loop is CASSLALSSGGYNEQFF. CDR3 nucleotide sequence: TGTGCCAGCAGCTTAGCGCTCAGTAGCGGGGGGTACAATGAGCAGTTCTTC.

The table lists this clone with a few counts. J is TRBJ2-7 and V is TRBV13; 13 bases map to TRBD2. The trim removed 0 bases at V and 7 bases at J, leaving 0 bases unmatched. The CDR3 is made up of 14 amino acids. In germline, CDR1 is PRHDT, CDR2 FYEKMQ (reference sequence). The CDR3 loop reads CASSLGLAGGEQYF. CDR3 nucleotides: TGTGCCAGCAGCTTAGGACTAGCGGGAGGGGAGCAGTACTTC.

The chain is built from TRBV2 and TRBJ2-7, with D tentatively TRBD1 (6 bases). V gave up 6 bases and J gave up 0 bases, with 12 bases separating them. The CDR3 covers 14 residues. Per germline, CDR1 SNHLY and CDR2 FYNNEI. DNA of the CDR3: TGTGCCAGCAGAAACAGGGATAGCTCCTACGAGCAGTACTTC. Translation gives CASRNRDSSYEQYF.

The CDR3 DNA is TGTGCCAGCAGCTTAGAGGGGGGGGGCCTCACGAATGAGCAGTTCTTC. Amino acids: CASSLEGGGLTNEQFF. The chain carries TRBV11-2 and TRBJ2-1; a weak D match, TRBD2 (7 bases). V was clipped by 0 bases and J by 7 bases, with 16 bases between them. Germline CDR1 is SGHAT and CDR2 is FQNNGV. The CDR3 has 16 amino acids.

The J gene is TRBJ2-5, the V gene TRBV4-2; no firm D call. V lost 0 bases and J lost 5, with 13 bases in between. This CDR3 comprises 15 residues. The germline V gene has CDR1 LGHNA and CDR2 YNFKEQ. The CDR3 spells CASSQEGGRRETQYF. The CDR3 coding sequence is TGTGCCAGCAGCCAAGAGGGCGGCCGGCGGGAGACCCAGTACTTC.

This clone has just one count. The chain joins TRBV11-2 to TRBJ2-3; D not certain. The CDR3 is 14 residues long. Trimming left V 1 base short and J 3 bases short, with 8 bases between. CDR1 and CDR2 from the germline V gene are SGHAT and FQNNGV. The chain's CDR3 is CASSLARATDTQYF. CDR3 sequence (DNA): TGTGCCAGCAGCTTAGCCCGGGCTACAGATACGCAGTATTTT.

This clone came up once. The genes are TRBV2 and TRBJ1-1; 10 bases line up with TRBD1. J lost 6 bases, V lost 6 bases, and 10 bases had no gene match. There are 15 residues in the CDR3. Looked up from germline, CDR1 is SNHLY and CDR2 is FYNNEI. The CDR3 DNA reads as TGTGCCAGCAGAGGAACGACAGGGGGCGGGTCTGAAGCTTTCTTT. Encoded protein: CASRGTTGGGSEAFF.

This rearrangement joins TRBV2 to TRBJ2-5; TRBD2 aligns across 10 bases. The CDR3 spans 15 residues. Germline values: CDR1 SNHLY, CDR2 FYNNEI. With 2 bases clipped from V and 7 bases from J, the junction kept 7 bases outside the gene matches. The CDR3 is CASSELAGGQGTQYF. The DNA of the CDR3 is TGTGCCAGCAGTGAATTAGCGGGGGGCCAGGGGACCCAGTACTTC.

V gene TRBV7-2 combines with J gene TRBJ2-2; no clear D gene. The germline CDR1 and CDR2 sequences are SGHTA and FQGNSA. The CDR3 is made up of 15 amino acids. Trimming cost V 8 bases and J 0 bases, with 13 bases left between them. CDR3 nucleotide sequence: TGTGCCAGCCCGTCATTTAGGTCGAACACCGGGGAGCTGTTTTTT. Translating gives CASPSFRSNTGELFF.

The CDR3 DNA reads TGTGCCAGCAGCTTGGGGGTGGGCGGTGGAGATGGAAACACCATATATTTT. Its protein product is CASSLGVGGGDGNTIYF. The rearrangement joins TRBV5-5 to TRBJ1-3; unclear D gene. The CDR3 has 17 amino acids. V was cut by 0 bases and J by 3 bases, with 16 bases left in between. The germline CDR1 and CDR2 sequences are SGHKS and YYEKEE (reference sequence). Together with reference TRBV5-5 and TRBJ1-3, the CDR3 gives the full variable domain: DAGVTQSPTHLIKTRGQQVTLRCSPISGHKSVSWYQQVLGQGPQFIFQYYEKEERGRGNFPDRFSARQFPNYSSELNVNALLLGDSALYLCASSLGVGGGDGNTIYFGEGSWLTVV.

The chain carries TRBV4-1 and TRBJ2-1; D is perhaps TRBD2 (5 bases). The length of the CDR3 is 15 residues. Trimming cost V 3 bases and J 0 bases, with 9 bases left between them. From germline, CDR1 is MGHRA and CDR2 YSYEKL. The CDR3: CASSHSGSSYNEQFF. The CDR3 nucleotides read TGCGCCAGCAGCCATTCTGGGAGCTCCTACAATGAGCAGTTCTTC.

The table lists this clone with a few counts. This chain uses TRBV27 with TRBJ2-2, with TRBD2 identical over 15 bases. This CDR3 region has 18 residues. Germline V gene lookup returns CDR1 MNHEY and CDR2 SMNVEV (reference sequence). J gave up 6 bases and V 3 bases, and 8 bases lay outside the gene matches. The CDR3 loop reads CASSLGLAGGRRSGELFF. In nucleotides, the CDR3 is TGTGCCAGCAGTTTGGGACTAGCGGGAGGCCGACGGTCCGGGGAGCTGTTTTTT.

V and J are TRBV19 and TRBJ2-2, with 9 bases aligning to TRBD1. There are 15 residues in the CDR3. Germline CDR1 and CDR2: LNHDA and SQIVND (reference sequence). The V gene end was trimmed by 7 bases and the J gene end by 3 bases; junction bases not matched to a gene: 6. CDR3 loop: CASTLRDRDTGELFF. The CDR3 bases are TGTGCCAGTACGCTCCGGGACAGGGACACCGGGGAGCTGTTTTTT.

The chain recombines TRBV6-1 with TRBJ1-5; TRBD1 aligns across 7 bases. The length of the CDR3 is 16 residues. V lost 4 bases to trimming and J lost 0 bases; unmatched junction nucleotides: 6. CDR1 and CDR2 (germline): MNHNS, SASEGT. CDR3 sequence: CASSARQGLSNQPQHF. The CDR3 DNA reads as TGTGCCAGCAGTGCGAGACAGGGACTTAGCAATCAGCCCCAGCATTTT.

The chain is built from TRBV6-5 and TRBJ1-2; D is undetermined. The V end lost 0 bases, the J end lost 2 bases, and 10 bases lay between the germline ends. The germline gives CDR1 MNHEY, CDR2 SVGAGI. The CDR3 spans 15 residues. This chain's CDR3 is CASSYSRAVNYGYTF. CDR3 nucleotide sequence: TGTGCCAGCAGTTACTCGAGGGCAGTAAACTATGGCTACACCTTC.

This clone has only a few counts. V and J are TRBV5-6 and TRBJ2-7, with D unclear. CDR3 length: 15 amino acids. Trimming removed 3 bases from V and 1 base from J, with 14 bases in between. Germline V gives CDR1 SGHDT, CDR2 YYEEEE. In DNA form, the CDR3 reads TGTGCCAGCAGCTCGGTGCACGCCAGATCCTACGAGCAGTACTTC. The encoded protein is CASSSVHARSYEQYF. Complete variable domain (other parts from reference TRBV5-6 and TRBJ2-7): DAGVTQSPTHLIKTRGQQVTLRCSPKSGHDTVSWYQQALGQGPQFIFQYYEEEERQRGNFPDRFSGHQFPNYSSELNVNALLLGDSALYLCASSSVHARSYEQYFGPGTRLTVT.

The V call is TRBV5-1, the J call TRBJ1-1; D might be TRBD1 (6 bases). With 5 bases removed from V and 5 bases from J, the gap between germline ends came to 16 bases. Germline CDR1 SGHRS, CDR2 YFSETQ. This CDR3 has 14 amino acids. The DNA for the CDR3 is TGCGCCAGCAGGCGGAAAGAGGGGGGGACTGAAGCTTTCTTT. This gives the protein CASRRKEGGTEAFF.

V gene TRBV28 combines with J gene TRBJ2-3, with D unclear. Trimming pared 2 bases from V and 1 base from J, leaving 1 base between. CDR1 is MDHEN and CDR2 is SYDVKM in the germline V gene. The CDR3 is 12 residues long. CDR3 DNA: TGTGCCAGCAGTTTAGGCACAGATACGCAGTATTTT. It specifies CASSLGTDTQYF.